This T cell receptor (beta chain) was recovered during a study of CD8+ T cells in alopecia areata. V lost 7 bases, J lost 4 bases, and 5 bases stayed unmatched. This CDR3 contains 13 residues. The germline gives CDR1 SQVTM, CDR2 ANQGSEA. Extracted from the samples, RNA was reverse transcribed into cDNA to serve as the sequencing template. Repertoires were generated with immunoSEQ multiplex PCR, while TCRdb's copy carries only in-frame clones and drops some. This sample has roughly 120,000 clones, with around 56% found just once. Treatment denoted: oral pan-JAK inhibitor, 5-10 mg twice daily. Sequenced material: CD4+ T cells sorted from blood, taken at week 4, from a patient treated with tofacitinib. The sequence came from a human donor with alopecia areata. The chain joins TRBV29-1 to TRBJ1-1, with 11 nucleotides matching TRBD1. Here the CDR3 DNA reads TGCAGCGCCAGGACAGGGGGCGTCACTGAAGCTTTCTTT. This encodes CSARTGGVTEAFF. The variable domain in full, completed from reference TRBV29-1 and TRBJ1-1, reads SAVISQKPSRDICQRGTSLTIQCQVDSQVTMMFWYRQQPGQSLTLIATANQGSEATYESGFVIDKFPISRPNLTFSTLTVSNMSPEDSSIYLCSARTGGVTEAFFGQGTRLTVV.